The clone carrying this TCR beta chain was picked up a small number of times. Then a second PCR, running about 6 to 12 cycles, was carried out with a sample-barcoded 5' primer and a J-beta primer mix. TCRdb independently ran MiXCR on the 5' RACE reads; one entry per CDR3 protein. The table includes roughly 2 million distinct CDR3 sequences, about 50% detected once. This record comes from a study of blood T cells in healthy people across ages. CDR3 size: 16 residues. After removal of 6 bases from V and 1 base from J, the junction contained 6 bases not matched to a gene. The TCR originated in a woman in her 40s in good health. This rearrangement joins TRBV12-3 or TRBV12-4 to TRBJ2-3; 11 nucleotides match TRBD2. The sequenced sample consisted of blood. CDR3 sequence: CASRKRLAGRTDTQYF. The CDR3 DNA sequence: TGTGCCAGCAGGAAGAGACTAGCGGGACGCACAGATACGCAGTATTTT.